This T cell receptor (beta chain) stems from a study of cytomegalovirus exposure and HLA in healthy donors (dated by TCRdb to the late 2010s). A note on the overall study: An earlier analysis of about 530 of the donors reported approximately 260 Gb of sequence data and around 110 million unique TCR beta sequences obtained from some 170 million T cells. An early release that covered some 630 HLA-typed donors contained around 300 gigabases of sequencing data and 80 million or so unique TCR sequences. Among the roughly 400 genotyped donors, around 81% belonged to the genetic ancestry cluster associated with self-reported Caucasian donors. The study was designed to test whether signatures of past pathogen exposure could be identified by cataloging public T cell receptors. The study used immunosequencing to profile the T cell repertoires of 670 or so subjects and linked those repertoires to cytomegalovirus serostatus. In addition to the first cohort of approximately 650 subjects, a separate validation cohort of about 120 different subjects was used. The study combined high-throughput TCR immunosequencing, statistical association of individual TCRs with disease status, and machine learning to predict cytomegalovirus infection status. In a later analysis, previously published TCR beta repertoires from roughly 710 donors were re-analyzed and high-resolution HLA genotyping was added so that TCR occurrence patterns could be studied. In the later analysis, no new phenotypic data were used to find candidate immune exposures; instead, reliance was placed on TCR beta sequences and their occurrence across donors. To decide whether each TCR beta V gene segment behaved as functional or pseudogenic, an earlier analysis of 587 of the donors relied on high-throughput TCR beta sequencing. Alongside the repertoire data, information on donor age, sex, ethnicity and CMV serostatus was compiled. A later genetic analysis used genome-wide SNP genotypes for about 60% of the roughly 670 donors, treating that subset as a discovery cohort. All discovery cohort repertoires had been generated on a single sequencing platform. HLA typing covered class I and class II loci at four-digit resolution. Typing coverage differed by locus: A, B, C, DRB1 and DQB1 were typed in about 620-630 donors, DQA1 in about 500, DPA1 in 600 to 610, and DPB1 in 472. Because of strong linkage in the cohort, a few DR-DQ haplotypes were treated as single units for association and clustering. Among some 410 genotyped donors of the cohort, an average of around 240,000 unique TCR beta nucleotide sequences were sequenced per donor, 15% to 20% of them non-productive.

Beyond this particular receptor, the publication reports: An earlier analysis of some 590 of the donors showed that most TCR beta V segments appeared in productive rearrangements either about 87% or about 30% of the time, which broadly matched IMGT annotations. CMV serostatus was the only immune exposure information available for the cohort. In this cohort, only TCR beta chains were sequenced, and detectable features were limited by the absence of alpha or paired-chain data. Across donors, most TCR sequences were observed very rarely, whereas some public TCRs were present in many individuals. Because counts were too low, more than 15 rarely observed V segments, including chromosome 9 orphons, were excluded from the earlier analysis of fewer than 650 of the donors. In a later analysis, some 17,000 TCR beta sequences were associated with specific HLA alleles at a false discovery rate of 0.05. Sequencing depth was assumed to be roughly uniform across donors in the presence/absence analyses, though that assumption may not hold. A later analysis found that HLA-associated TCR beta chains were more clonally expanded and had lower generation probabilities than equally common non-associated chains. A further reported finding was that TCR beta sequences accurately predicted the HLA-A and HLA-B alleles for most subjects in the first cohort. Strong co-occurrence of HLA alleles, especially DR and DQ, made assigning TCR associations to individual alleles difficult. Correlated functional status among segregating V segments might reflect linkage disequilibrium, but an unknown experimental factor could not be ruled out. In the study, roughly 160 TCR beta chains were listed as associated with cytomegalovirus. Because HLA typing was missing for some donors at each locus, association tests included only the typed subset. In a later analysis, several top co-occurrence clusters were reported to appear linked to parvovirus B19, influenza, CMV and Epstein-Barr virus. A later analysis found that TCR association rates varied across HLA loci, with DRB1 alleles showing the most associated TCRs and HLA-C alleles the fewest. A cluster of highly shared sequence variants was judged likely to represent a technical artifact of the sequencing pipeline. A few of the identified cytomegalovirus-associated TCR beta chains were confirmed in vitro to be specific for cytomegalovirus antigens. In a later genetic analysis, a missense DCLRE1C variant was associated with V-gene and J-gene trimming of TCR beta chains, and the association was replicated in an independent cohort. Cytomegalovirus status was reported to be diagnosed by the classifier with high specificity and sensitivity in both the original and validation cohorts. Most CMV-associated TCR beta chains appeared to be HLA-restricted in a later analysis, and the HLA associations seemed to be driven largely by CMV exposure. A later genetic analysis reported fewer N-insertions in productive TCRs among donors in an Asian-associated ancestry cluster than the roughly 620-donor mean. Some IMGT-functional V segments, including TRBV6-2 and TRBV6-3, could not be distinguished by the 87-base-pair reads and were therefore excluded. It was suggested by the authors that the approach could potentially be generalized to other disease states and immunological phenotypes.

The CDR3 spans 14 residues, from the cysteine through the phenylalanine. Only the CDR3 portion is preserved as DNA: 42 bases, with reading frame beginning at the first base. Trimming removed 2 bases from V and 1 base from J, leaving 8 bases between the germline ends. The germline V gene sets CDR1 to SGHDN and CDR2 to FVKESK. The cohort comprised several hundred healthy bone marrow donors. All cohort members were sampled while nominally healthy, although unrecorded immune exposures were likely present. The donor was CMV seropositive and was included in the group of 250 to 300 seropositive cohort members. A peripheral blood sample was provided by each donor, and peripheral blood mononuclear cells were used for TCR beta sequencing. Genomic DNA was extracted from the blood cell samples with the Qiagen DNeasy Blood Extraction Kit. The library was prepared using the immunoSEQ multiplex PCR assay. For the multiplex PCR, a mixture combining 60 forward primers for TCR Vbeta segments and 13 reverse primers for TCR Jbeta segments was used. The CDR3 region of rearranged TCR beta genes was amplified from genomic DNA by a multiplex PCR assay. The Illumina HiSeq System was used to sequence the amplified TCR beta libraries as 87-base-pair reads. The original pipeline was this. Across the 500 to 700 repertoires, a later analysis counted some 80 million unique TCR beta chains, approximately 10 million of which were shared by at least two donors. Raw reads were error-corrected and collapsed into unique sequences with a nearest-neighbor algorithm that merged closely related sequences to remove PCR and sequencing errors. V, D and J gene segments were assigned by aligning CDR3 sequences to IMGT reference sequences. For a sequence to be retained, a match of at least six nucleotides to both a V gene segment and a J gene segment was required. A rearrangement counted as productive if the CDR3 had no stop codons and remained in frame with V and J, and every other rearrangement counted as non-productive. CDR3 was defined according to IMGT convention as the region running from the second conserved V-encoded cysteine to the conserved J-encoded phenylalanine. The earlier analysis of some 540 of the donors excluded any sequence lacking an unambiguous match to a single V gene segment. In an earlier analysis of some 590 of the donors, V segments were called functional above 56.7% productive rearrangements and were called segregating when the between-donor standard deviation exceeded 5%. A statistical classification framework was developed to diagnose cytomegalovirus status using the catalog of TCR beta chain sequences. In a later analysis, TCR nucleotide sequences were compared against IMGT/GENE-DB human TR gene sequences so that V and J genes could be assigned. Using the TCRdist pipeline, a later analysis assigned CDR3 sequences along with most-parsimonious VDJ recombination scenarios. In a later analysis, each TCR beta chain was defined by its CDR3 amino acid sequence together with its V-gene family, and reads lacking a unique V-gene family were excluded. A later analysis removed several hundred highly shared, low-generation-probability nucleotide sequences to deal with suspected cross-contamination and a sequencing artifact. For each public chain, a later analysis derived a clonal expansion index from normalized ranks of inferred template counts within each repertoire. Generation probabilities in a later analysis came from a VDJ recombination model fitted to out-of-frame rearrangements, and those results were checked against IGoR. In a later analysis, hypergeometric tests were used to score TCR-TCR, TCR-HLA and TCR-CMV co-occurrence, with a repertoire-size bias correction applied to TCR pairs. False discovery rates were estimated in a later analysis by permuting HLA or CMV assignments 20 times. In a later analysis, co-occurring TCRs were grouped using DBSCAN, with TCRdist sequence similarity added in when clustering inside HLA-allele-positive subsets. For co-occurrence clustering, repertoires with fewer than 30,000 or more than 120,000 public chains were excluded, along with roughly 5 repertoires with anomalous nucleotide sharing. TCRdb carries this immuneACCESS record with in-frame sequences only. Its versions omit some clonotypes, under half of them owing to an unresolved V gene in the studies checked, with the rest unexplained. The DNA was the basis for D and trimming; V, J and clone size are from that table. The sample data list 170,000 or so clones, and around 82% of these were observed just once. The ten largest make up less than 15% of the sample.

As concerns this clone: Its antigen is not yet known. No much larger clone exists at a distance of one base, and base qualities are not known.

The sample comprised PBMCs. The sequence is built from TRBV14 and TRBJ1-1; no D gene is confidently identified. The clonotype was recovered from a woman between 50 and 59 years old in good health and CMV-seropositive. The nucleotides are TGTGCCAGCAGCCAATTTAGCCCGAACACTGAAGCTTTCTTT. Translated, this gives CASSQFSPNTEAFF.